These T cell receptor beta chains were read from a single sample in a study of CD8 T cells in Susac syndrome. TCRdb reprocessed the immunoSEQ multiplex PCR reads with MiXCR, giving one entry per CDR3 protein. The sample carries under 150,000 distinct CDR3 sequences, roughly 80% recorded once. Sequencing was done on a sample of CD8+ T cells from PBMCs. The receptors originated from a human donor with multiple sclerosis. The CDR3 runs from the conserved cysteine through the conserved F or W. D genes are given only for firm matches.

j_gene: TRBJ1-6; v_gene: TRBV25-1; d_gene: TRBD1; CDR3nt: TGTGCCAGCAGTGTTGCGGGACAGGGGAATTCACCCCTCCACTTT; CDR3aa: CASSVAGQGNSPLHF
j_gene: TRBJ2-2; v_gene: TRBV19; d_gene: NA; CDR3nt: TGTGCCAGTAGTAGGCGCACCGGGGAGCTGTTTTTT; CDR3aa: CASSRRTGELFF
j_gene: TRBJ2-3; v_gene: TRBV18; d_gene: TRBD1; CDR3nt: TGTGCCAGCTCACCTACAGGGGGCTCAGATACGCAGTATTTT; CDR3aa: CASSPTGGSDTQYF
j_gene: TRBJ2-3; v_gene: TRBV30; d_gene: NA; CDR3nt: TGTGCCTGGAGTCTACCAGTCCCCCGCAGAATACTTACGCAGTATTTT; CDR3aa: CAWSLPVPRRILTQYF
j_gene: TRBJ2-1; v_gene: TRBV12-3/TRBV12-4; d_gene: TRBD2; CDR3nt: TGTGCCAGCAGTTCGGGACTAGCGGGAGTGAGAGGCTACAATGAGCAGTTCTTC; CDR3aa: CASSSGLAGVRGYNEQFF
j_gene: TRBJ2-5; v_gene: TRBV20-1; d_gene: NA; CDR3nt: TGCAGTGCTACCTACGGGACATCGTACCAAGAGACCCAGTACTTC; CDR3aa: CSATYGTSYQETQYF
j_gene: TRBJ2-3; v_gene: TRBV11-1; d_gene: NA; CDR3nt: TGTGCCAGCAGCTTAGAGAAGGTGGGGGAAGGTGCAGATACGCAGTATTTT; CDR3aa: CASSLEKVGEGADTQYF
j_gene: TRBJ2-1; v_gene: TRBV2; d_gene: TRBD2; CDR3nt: TGTGCCAGCAGTGATAGCGGGAGTCGAAATGAGCAGTTCTTC; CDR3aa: CASSDSGSRNEQFF
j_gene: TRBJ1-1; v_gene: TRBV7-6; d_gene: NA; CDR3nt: TGTGCCAGCGAGAACCCCCCTGAAGCTTTCTTT; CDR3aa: CASENPPEAFF
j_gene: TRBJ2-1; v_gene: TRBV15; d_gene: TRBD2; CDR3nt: TGTGCCACCAGCAGAGGCCCTACGGGGGGTGGGAGATCCTACAATGAGCAGTTCTTC; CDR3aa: CATSRGPTGGGRSYNEQFF
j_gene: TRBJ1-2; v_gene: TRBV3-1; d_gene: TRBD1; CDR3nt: TGTGCCAGCAGCCGAGGGGGCCGGGGGACGGATGGCTACACCTTC; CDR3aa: CASSRGGRGTDGYTF
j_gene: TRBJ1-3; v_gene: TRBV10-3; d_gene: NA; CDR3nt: TGTGCCATCAGTGAGTCAAGGGGGACTTCCTACGGCTCTGGAAACACCATATATTTT; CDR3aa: CAISESRGTSYGSGNTIYF
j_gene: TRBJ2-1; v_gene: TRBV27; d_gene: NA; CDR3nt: TGTGCCAGCAGTTGGTTTGATGAGCAGTTCTTC; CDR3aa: CASSWFDEQFF
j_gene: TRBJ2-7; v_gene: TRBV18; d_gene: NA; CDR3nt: TGTGCCAGCTCTCACAGGGACGAATCCTACGAGCAGTACTTC; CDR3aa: CASSHRDESYEQYF
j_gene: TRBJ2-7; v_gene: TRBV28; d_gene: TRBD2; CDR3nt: TGTGCCAGCAGTTTGCCCCCGCGGGAGGGCTCCTACGAGCAGTACTTC; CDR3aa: CASSLPPREGSYEQYF
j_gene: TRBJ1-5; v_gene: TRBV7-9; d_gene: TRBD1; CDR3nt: TGTGCCAGCAGCCCCGGGACAGACCATAGCAATCAGCCCCAGCATTTT; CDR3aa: CASSPGTDHSNQPQHF
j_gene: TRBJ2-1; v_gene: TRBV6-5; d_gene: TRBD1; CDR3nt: TGTGCCAGCAGTTACTCCCTACAGGGGCAGCAGTTCTTC; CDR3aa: CASSYSLQGQQFF
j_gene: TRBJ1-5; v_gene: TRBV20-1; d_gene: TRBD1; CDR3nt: TGCAGTGCTAGCAACGCAGGGGGCGCGGGTCAGCCCCAGCATTTT; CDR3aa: CSASNAGGAGQPQHF
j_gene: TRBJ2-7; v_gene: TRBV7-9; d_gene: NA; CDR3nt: TGTGCCAGCAGCCCACAGGGCAGGTCCTACGAGCAGTACTTC; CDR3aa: CASSPQGRSYEQYF
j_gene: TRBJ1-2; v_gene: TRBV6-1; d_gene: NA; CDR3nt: TGTGCCACAAATGAGGGGGGGCATGGCTACACCTTC; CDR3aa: CATNEGGHGYTF
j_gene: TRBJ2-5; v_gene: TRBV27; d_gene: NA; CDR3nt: TGTGCCAGCAGTTCCCCAGGACTCGAAGAGACCCAGTACTTC; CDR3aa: CASSSPGLEETQYF
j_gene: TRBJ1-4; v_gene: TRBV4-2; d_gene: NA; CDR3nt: TGTGCCAGCAGCGAAGACCAGGCCGGCGAGGTAGGAAAACTGTTTTTT; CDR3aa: CASSEDQAGEVGKLFF
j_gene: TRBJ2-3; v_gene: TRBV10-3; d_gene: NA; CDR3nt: TGTGCCATCAGCCCACTAGCTGCGGGCACAGATACGCAGTATTTT; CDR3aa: CAISPLAAGTDTQYF
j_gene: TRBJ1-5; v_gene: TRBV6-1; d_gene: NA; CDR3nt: TGTGCCAGCAGTGACGCGGGGGGTAGTCAGCCCCAGCATTTT; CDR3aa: CASSDAGGSQPQHF